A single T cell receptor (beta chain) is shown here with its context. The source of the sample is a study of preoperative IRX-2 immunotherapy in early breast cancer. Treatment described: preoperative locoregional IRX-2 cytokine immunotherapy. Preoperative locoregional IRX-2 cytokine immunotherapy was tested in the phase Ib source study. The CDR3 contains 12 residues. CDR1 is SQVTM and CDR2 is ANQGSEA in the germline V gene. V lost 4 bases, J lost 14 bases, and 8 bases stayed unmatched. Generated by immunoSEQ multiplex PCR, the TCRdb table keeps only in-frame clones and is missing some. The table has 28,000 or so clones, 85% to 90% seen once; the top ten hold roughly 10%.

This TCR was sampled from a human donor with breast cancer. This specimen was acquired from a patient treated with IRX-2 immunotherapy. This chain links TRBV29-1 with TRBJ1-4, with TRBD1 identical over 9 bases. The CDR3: CSVGTGDPGLFF. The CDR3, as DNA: TGCAGCGTTGGGACAGGGGACCCTGGGCTGTTTTTT.